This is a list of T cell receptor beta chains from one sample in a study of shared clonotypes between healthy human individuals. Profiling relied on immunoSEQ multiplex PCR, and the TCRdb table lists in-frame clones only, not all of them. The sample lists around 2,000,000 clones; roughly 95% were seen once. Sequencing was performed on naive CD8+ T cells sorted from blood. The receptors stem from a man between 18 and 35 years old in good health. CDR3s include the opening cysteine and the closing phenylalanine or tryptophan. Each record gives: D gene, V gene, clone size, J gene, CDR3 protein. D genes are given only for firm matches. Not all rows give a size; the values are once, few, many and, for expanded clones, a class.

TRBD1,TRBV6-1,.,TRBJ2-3,CASSDVRGYDTQYF
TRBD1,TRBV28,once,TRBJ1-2,CASSLGRRLDRGRDYGYTF
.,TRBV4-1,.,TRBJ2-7,CASSFRAGLYEQYF
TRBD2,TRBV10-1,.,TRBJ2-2,CASSSLAGGNTGELFF
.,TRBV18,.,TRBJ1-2,CASSGNYGYTF
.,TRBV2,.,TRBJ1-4,CASSRGTAISDEKLFF
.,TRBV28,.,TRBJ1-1,CASSFRGYTEAFF
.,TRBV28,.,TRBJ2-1,CASSLNEQFF
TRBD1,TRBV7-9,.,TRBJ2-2,CASSDPTGEWDTGELFF
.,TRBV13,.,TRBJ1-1,CASSGPQGRTEAFF
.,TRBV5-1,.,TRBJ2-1,CASSLESPSTSQFF
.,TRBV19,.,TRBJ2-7,CASSIRISSYEQYF
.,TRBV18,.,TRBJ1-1,CASSPQVVRFMNTEAFF
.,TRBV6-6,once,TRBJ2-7,CASSSRDTESYEQYF
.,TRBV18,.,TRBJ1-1,CASSPLQGKDTEAFF
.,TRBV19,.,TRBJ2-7,CASSEKGLYEQYF
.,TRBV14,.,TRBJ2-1,CASSHSKAWSYNEQFF
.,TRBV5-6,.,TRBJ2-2,CASSLGWTTGELFF
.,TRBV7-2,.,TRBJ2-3,CASSLAPSTDTQYF
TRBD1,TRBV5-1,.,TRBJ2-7,CASSLGQISYEQYF
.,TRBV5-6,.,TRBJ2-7,CASSLKESYEQYF
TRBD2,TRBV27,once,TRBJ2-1,CASSLGGSFYNEQFF
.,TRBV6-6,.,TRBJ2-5,CASSYSGETQYF
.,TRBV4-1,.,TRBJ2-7,CASSQAGHPTTEQYF
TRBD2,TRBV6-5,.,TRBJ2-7,CASSPIAGGPHEQYF
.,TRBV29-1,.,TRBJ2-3,CSVDGIQERGTDTQYF
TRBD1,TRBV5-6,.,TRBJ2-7,CASSADRGQLSDEQYF
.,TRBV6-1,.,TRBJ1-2,CASREETGGGYTF
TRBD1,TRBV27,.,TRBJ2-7,CASSLLHGTGPYEQYF
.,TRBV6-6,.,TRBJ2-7,CASSYSTGAYEQYF
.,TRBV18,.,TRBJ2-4,CASSPSKGDPKNIQYF
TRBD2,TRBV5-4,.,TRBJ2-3,CASSPLAGGQYF
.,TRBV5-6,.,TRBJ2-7,CASSLDVEQYF
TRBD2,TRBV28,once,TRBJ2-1,CASSFTSGGLRNEQFF
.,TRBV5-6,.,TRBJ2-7,CASTRTGFSREQYF
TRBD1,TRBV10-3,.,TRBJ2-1,CAISDPDRGSYNEQFF
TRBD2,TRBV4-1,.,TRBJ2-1,CASSHLAGGVDEQFF
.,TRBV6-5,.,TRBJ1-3,CASSYSGEASGNTIYF